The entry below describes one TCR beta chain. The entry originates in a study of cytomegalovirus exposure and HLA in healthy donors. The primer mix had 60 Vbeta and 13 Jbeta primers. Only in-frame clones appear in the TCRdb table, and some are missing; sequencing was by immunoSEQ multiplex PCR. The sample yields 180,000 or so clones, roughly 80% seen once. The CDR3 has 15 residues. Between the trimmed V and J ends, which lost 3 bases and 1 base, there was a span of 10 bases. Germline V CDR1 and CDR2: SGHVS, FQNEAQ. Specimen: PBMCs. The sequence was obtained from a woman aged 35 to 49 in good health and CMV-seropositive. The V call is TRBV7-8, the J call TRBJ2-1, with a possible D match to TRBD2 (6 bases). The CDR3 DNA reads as TGTGCCAGCAGCTTCGGGGACTCTTCCTACAATGAGCAGTTCTTC. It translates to CASSFGDSSYNEQFF.